This TCR beta chain comes out of a study of molecular identifiers for immune sequencing clone quantification. Study outcomes and limitations: Among effectors, clones above 20 RNA copies held over 98% of molecules; among naive cells, under 1%. Spiked TCR RNA from one Jurkat cell reportedly showed up when mixed among one million naive cells. Barcodes shared by identical TCR molecules could lead to underestimated sizes of highly expanded clones.

Ten or more counts support this clonotype. What it binds is not known. From the PCR reads, TCRdb called clonotypes with MiXCR, one entry per CDR3 protein. The repertoire holds about half a million distinct CDR3 sequences, around 23% seen once, with under 0.8% in the top ten. Researchers sorted naive CD8 T cells as cells that were CD8+CD4-CCR7+CD45RA+. Per germline, CDR1 SGHAT and CDR2 FQNNGV. Trimming left V 4 bases short and J 6 bases short, with 9 bases between. This CDR3 is built from 12 residues. The chain couples TRBV11-2 to TRBJ1-1, with D unresolved. Sequencing used naive CD8+ T cells from blood, with Jurkat cell RNA spiked in. Specified subset: FACS-sorted CD8+CD4-CCR7+CD45RA+ naive T cells. The sequence came from a human donor in good health. Some libraries in this study had Jurkat cell RNA spiked in. The DNA for the CDR3 is TGTGCCAGCAGCTCGCAAAGCCCTGAAGCTTTCTTT. This translates into CASSSQSPEAFF. The full variable domain, rest sourced from reference TRBV11-2 and TRBJ1-1, is EAGVAQSPRYKIIEKRQSVAFWCNPISGHATLYWYQQILGQGPKLLIQFQNNGVVDDSQLPKDRFSAERLKGVDSTLKIQPAKLEDSAVYLCASSSQSPEAFFGQGTRLTVV.